This T cell receptor (beta chain) was observed in a study of blood T cell repertoires in COVID-19. Study as a whole: COVID-19 samples collected from the United States, Italy and Spain covered acute and convalescent phases. The analysed material was cDNA or gDNA that came from T cells, B-cell-depleted T cells, or PBMCs.

In the source study's methods: Estimated nucleated cell counts came from reference gene primer amplification. The assay was immunoSEQ multiplex PCR, and TCRdb's table has in-frame clones only and misses some. That table gives V, J and clone size, and the DNA gave D and trimming. The sample includes a few hundred thousand clones, approximately 81% seen only once; the top ten take around 3.4%. The V segment lost 4 bases and the J segment 2 bases; nucleotides outside the gene matches: 12. The CDR3 is made up of 17 amino acids. Germline lookup yields CDR1 SGDLS and CDR2 YYNGEE. Sequencing was performed on peripheral blood. The chain employs TRBV9 and TRBJ1-5, with 7 positions matching TRBD1. This TCR was recovered from a woman in her late teens or twenties with acute or convalescent COVID-19. CDR3 protein: CASSIGVQGWGNQPQHF. CDR3 DNA sequence: TGTGCCAGCAGCATAGGGGTACAGGGGTGGGGCAATCAGCCCCAGCATTTT.